Shown below are 20 T cell receptor beta chains from a single sample sequenced in a study of cytomegalovirus exposure and HLA in healthy donors. The PCR had 60 Vbeta and 13 Jbeta primers. Sequenced by immunoSEQ multiplex PCR; TCRdb stores in-frame clones only, minus some. The data hold 120,000 or so clones, with around 85% observed a single time. Sequencing input: PBMCs. These TCRs come from a middle-aged man in good health and CMV-seronegative.

The V call is TRBV5-1, the J call TRBJ2-5, with D possibly being TRBD2 (6 bases). Germline V gene lookup returns CDR1 SGHRS and CDR2 YFSETQ. The CDR3 runs 14 residues. Trimming pared 4 bases from V and 2 bases from J, leaving 12 bases between. The CDR3 DNA sequence: TGCGCCAGCAGCCCGGGGGACTTACAAGAGACCCAGTACTTC. The encoded protein is CASSPGDLQETQYF.

This clone was found a few times. At the DNA level, this CDR3 is encoded by other sequences in the same sample as well. This chain joins TRBV7-9 and TRBJ1-1; D is unclear. V shed 4 bases and J shed 2 bases, with 5 bases lying between them. CDR3 length: 12 amino acids. CDR1 and CDR2 (germline): SEHNR, FQNEAQ (reference sequence). The DNA of the CDR3 is TGTGCCAGCAGCTCCAGAAACACTGAAGCTTTCTTT. Amino acids: CASSSRNTEAFF.

V gene TRBV5-1 combines with J gene TRBJ2-7; no clear D. Per germline, CDR1 SGHRS and CDR2 YFSETQ. There are 12 residues in the CDR3. The V end was cut by 4 bases, the J end by 5 bases, with 10 bases between. CDR3 in amino acids: CASSRASNEQYF. Written as DNA, the CDR3 is TGCGCCAGCAGCCGCGCTTCGAACGAGCAGTACTTC.

V gene TRBV18 combines with J gene TRBJ2-4, with D perhaps matching TRBD1 (6 bases). The CDR3 has 16 amino acids. V shed 1 base and J shed 4 bases, with 14 bases lying between them. Germline CDR1 reads KGHSH; CDR2 reads LQKENI. CDR3 DNA: TGTGCCAGCTCACCACGAAGCGGCAGGGGTAAAAACATTCAGTACTTC. It specifies CASSPRSGRGKNIQYF.

The CDR3 sequence is CASSRRREGADTQYF. The CDR3, as DNA: TGTGCCAGCAGCCGACGGCGGGAGGGGGCGGATACGCAGTATTTT. The chain links TRBV5-4 to TRBJ2-3; 9 bases are shared with TRBD2. The CDR3 spans 15 residues. With 4 bases clipped from V and 6 bases from J, the junction kept 9 bases outside the gene matches. In germline, CDR1 is SGHNT, CDR2 YYREEE (reference sequence).

The chain joins TRBV6-5 to TRBJ2-3, with 9 bases aligning to TRBD1. The J segment lost 9 bases and the V segment lost 6 bases, leaving 4 bases of the junction unmatched. CDR1 and CDR2 from the germline V gene are MNHEY and SVGAGI. The length of the CDR3 is 12 residues. The CDR3 spells CASRTGTGTQYF. The CDR3 DNA reads TGTGCCAGCAGGACAGGGACAGGGACGCAGTATTTT.

This chain joins TRBV29-1 and TRBJ2-7; 11 nucleotides agree with TRBD1. Germline-derived CDR1 and CDR2 are SQVTM and ANQGSEA. The V and J ends lost 6 bases and 3 bases, in that order; junction bases with no gene match: 4. The CDR3 spans 13 residues. The chain's CDR3 is CSVQGTGGYEQYF. The CDR3 DNA reads as TGCAGCGTCCAGGGGACAGGGGGCTACGAGCAGTACTTC.

The chain has TRBV5-8 and TRBJ2-7; 7 nucleotides match TRBD1. The CDR3 totals 16 residues. J was trimmed by 4 bases and V by 4 bases; bases with no gene match: 14. Per germline, CDR1 SGHTS and CDR2 YDEGEE. For the CDR3, the DNA is TGTGCCAGCAGCCTGGGACAGTTCATTAGCCAGTACGAGCAGTACTTC. Translation gives CASSLGQFISQYEQYF.

This clone has just a few counts. The rearrangement joins TRBV5-5 to TRBJ2-3; 8 bases align to TRBD1. Unmatched junction bases numbered 11, after V lost 7 bases and J lost 7 bases. The CDR3 contains 14 residues. Looked up from germline, CDR1 is SGHKS and CDR2 is YYEKEE (reference sequence). CDR3 loop: CASAPTGAIHTQYF. The DNA of the CDR3 is TGTGCCAGCGCCCCGACAGGGGCGATCCATACGCAGTATTTT. Filled out from reference TRBV5-5 and TRBJ2-3, the complete variable domain reads DAGVTQSPTHLIKTRGQQVTLRCSPISGHKSVSWYQQVLGQGPQFIFQYYEKEERGRGNFPDRFSARQFPNYSSELNVNALLLGDSALYLCASAPTGAIHTQYFGPGTRLTVL.

V and J are TRBV18 and TRBJ1-1; D may be TRBD1 (6 bases). This CDR3 is 16 amino acids long. V shed 5 bases and J shed 1 base, with 17 bases lying between them. Germline CDR1 is KGHSH and CDR2 is LQKENI. The CDR3 sequence: CASSSLSLDRNTEAFF. CDR3 in DNA: TGTGCCAGCTCATCACTCTCCTTGGACAGGAACACTGAAGCTTTCTTT.

The chain uses TRBV5-1 and TRBJ1-6, with D maybe TRBD1 (5 bases). V was shortened by 1 base and J by 7 bases, with 18 bases between the two germline ends. This CDR3 is built from 17 residues. Germline V gene data show CDR1 as SGHRS and CDR2 as YFSETQ. The CDR3 DNA sequence: TGCGCCAGCAGCTTGTCGAGGAGGGACTCCTTGAATTCACCCCTCCACTTT. This translates into CASSLSRRDSLNSPLHF.

V gene TRBV6-1 combines with J gene TRBJ2-3; D might be TRBD2 (6 bases). The CDR3 is made up of 15 amino acids. Germline V gene sequence: CDR1 MNHNS, CDR2 SASEGT. Trimming took 6 bases from V and 3 from J, leaving 16 bases between them. The CDR3 bases are TGTGCCAGCAGGACGGGGACTGCAGGAACAGATACGCAGTATTTT. It specifies CASRTGTAGTDTQYF.

The chain combines TRBV27 with TRBJ1-1; TRBD1 aligns across 8 bases. CDR1 and CDR2 (germline): MNHEY, SMNVEV (reference sequence). The CDR3 spans 15 residues. The junction had 5 bases not matched to a gene; V was cut back by 3 bases and J by 2 bases. DNA of the CDR3: TGTGCCAGCAGTTTTGGCGGGACAGGCAACACTGAAGCTTTCTTT. Residues: CASSFGGTGNTEAFF.

This clone was found once. The chain recombines TRBV2 with TRBJ1-4, with TRBD1 as a possible D gene (5 bases). The V gene lost 3 bases and the J gene lost 8 bases, with 13 bases spanning the gap. This CDR3 is built from 14 residues. In germline, CDR1 is SNHLY, CDR2 FYNNEI. The CDR3: CASSELGEGEKLFF. CDR3 DNA sequence: TGTGCCAGCAGTGAGTTAGGGGAAGGCGAAAAACTGTTTTTT.

This sequence joins TRBV6-5 and TRBJ2-5; 8 bases line up with TRBD1. This CDR3 has 12 amino acids. V lost 6 bases, J lost 5 bases, and 2 bases stayed unmatched. Germline V gene sequence: CDR1 MNHEY, CDR2 SVGAGI. The CDR3 coding sequence is TGTGCCAGCAGCCAGGGGGCTGAGACCCAGTACTTC. Translating it yields CASSQGAETQYF.

V and J are TRBV9 and TRBJ1-5; the D is unclear. Germline-derived CDR1 and CDR2 are SGDLS and YYNGEE. The CDR3 contains 14 residues. Trimming cost V 0 bases and J 3 bases, with 7 bases left between them. CDR3 sequence (DNA): TGTGCCAGCAGCGTAGGGCGGCTCAATCAGCCCCAGCATTTT. This encodes CASSVGRLNQPQHF.

This rearrangement joins TRBV5-1 to TRBJ1-1; D gene unclear. V was cut by 1 base and J by 1 base, with 8 bases left in between. Germline assignment: CDR1 SGHRS and CDR2 YFSETQ. The CDR3 length is 14 residues. DNA for the CDR3: TGCGCCAGCAGCTTGTCCGTATCGAACACTGAAGCTTTCTTT. It specifies CASSLSVSNTEAFF.

J is TRBJ1-1 and V is TRBV28; D uncertain. Trimming cost V 8 bases and J 5 bases, with 9 bases left between them. The CDR3 is 11 amino acids. Per the germline V gene, CDR1 is MDHEN and CDR2 is SYDVKM. In DNA, the CDR3 is TGTGCCAGCGGGCGAAATACTGAAGCTTTCTTT. Protein sequence: CASGRNTEAFF.

The V call is TRBV21-1, the J call TRBJ1-1. TRBV21-1 is a listed pseudogene. The CDR3 covers 14 residues. The CDR3 reads CASSKMEGNTEAFF. CDR3 sequence (DNA): TGTGCCAGCAGCAAAATGGAGGGGAACACTGAAGCTTTCTTT.

The chain recombines TRBV7-2 with TRBJ2-7, with 9 bases aligning to TRBD1. Trimming took 8 bases from V and 0 from J; bases not matched to a gene: 8. Germline lookup yields CDR1 SGHTA and CDR2 FQGNSA. The CDR3 runs to 15 residues. CDR3 amino acids: CASLQGQGYSYEQYF. CDR3 DNA: TGTGCCAGCCTCCAGGGACAGGGATACTCCTACGAGCAGTACTTC.